This TCR beta chain appears in the sequencing data of a study of tumor and adjacent non-tumor tissue in lung cancer. Turning to the study itself: Histology: about twelve adenocarcinoma, a couple of squamous cell carcinoma, 1 small cell lung cancer. Stage I to III disease affected roughly ten men and 5 women aged about 31 to 85. Study conclusions and caveats: In normal lung, the top 100 clones were significantly more dominant than in tumor. Compared with tumor, normal lung showed significantly lower TCR diversity.

A remark on this clonotype: Its antigen is unidentified.

TCRbeta libraries were built with three rounds of nested PCR, modified from ARM-PCR. From the multiplex PCR reads, TCRdb called clonotypes with MiXCR, one entry per CDR3 protein. The data contain over 100,000 distinct CDR3 sequences, more than 70% of them singletons. The template was RNA from unsorted bulk tissue. Germline CDR1 reads SGHAT; CDR2 reads FQNNGV. The CDR3 length is 14 residues. Trimming removed 6 bases at V and 8 bases at J, with 20 bases between. The specimen was lung tumor tissue. The V call is TRBV11-2, the J call TRBJ2-7; D tentatively fits TRBD1 or TRBD2 (5 bases each). This TCR derives from a woman aged 60-70 years with non-small cell lung cancer. The CDR3 DNA sequence: TGTGCCAGCAGGTTATCCACCGGGGCAGCCAAGCAGTACTTC. This sequence encodes CASRLSTGAAKQYF.